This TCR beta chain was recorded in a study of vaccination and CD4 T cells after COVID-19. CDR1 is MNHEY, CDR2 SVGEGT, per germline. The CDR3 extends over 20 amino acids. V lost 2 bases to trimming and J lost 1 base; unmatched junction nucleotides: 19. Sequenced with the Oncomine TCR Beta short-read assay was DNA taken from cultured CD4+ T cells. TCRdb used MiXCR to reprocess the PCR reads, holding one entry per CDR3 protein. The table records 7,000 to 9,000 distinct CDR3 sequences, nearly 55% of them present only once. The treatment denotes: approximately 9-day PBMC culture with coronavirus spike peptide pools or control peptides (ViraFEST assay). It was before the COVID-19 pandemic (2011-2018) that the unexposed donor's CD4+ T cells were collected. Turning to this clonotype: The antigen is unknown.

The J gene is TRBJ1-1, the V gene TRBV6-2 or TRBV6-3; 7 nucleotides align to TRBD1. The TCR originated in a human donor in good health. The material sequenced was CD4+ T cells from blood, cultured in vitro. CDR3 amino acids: CASSYVRDRPNTHANTEAFF. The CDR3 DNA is TGTGCCAGCAGTTACGTGAGGGACAGACCGAACACACATGCGAACACTGAAGCTTTCTTT.